A selection of T cell receptor beta chains follows, all from one sample in a study of blood T cell repertoires in COVID-19. The repertoire was sequenced with immunoSEQ multiplex PCR; TCRdb's copy has only in-frame clones and lacks some. The top ten clones hold around 13% of a sample with about 170,000 clones, under 90% of them seen once. The sample taken for sequencing was peripheral blood. These receptors were taken from a woman between 65 and 79 years old with COVID-19, enrolled during active disease. Both conserved end residues are trimmed from each CDR3.

J gene | CDR3 length | V gene | CDR3 protein
TRBJ1-2 | 13 | TRBV4-2 | ASSQAYGVGYGYT
TRBJ1-1 | 12 | TRBV10-3 | AISERQVATEAF
TRBJ1-1 | 10 | TRBV7-9 | ASNQDRLEAF
TRBJ2-7 | 12 | TRBV28 | ASSPGLAGYEQY
TRBJ1-2 | 11 | TRBV5-4 | ASSPSSPYGYT
TRBJ1-5 | 13 | TRBV28 | ASSRQGRGNQPQH
TRBJ1-3 | 12 | TRBV18 | ASSRQGPGNTIY
TRBJ1-2 | 13 | TRBV5-1 | ASSLDGDRGDGYT
TRBJ1-5 | 13 | TRBV28 | ASSLAGGGNQPQH
TRBJ1-2 | 11 | TRBV28 | ASSLTGEGGYT
TRBJ2-1 | 10 | TRBV7-3 | ASSSTDNEQF
TRBJ2-1 | 15 | TRBV6-6 | ASRRLAGGGSYNEQF
TRBJ1-5 | 15 | TRBV27 | ASRDSRDYYSNQPQH
TRBJ2-1 | 13 | TRBV27 | ASSFSGLADNEQF
TRBJ2-1 | 9 | TRBV20-1 | SARAPYEQF
TRBJ2-2 | 12 | TRBV4-2 | ASRLAGGDGELF
TRBJ1-5 | 13 | TRBV24-1 | ATSDLRGGKETQH
TRBJ2-2 | 12 | TRBV6-6 | ASSLRQGIGELF
TRBJ1-5 | 13 | TRBV7-8 | ASSSTGNSNQPQH
TRBJ2-7 | 13 | TRBV28 | ASSSRTGSRGEQY
TRBJ2-7 | 11 | TRBV10-3 | ALQSGDFNEQY
TRBJ1-5 | 10 | TRBV19 | ASTLGDQPQH
TRBJ1-1 | 12 | TRBV30 | AFTGQGTFGGAF
TRBJ2-2 | 11 | TRBV7-8 | ASSLDRAGELF
TRBJ1-1 | 12 | TRBV7-3 | ASSLQGANPEAF
TRBJ1-2 | 9 | TRBV12-3/TRBV12-4 | ASSGVRGYT
TRBJ1-3 | 12 | TRBV7-8 | ASSLKGSGNTIY
TRBJ1-2 | 14 | TRBV11-2 | ASSLSTGQRNYGYT
TRBJ1-5 | 12 | TRBV23-1 | ASSRSRSNQPQH
TRBJ2-3 | 15 | TRBV4-2 | ASSQDGGGAGTDTQY
TRBJ2-2 | 13 | TRBV10-3 | AISEQVSSTGELF
TRBJ2-2 | 11 | TRBV6-4 | ASQSPNTGELF
TRBJ2-7 | 12 | TRBV2 | ASSPRLDFGEQY
TRBJ2-1 | 11 | TRBV5-1 | ASSLKASGEQF
TRBJ2-7 | 9 | TRBV7-9 | ASSSFGEQY
TRBJ1-2 | 13 | TRBV18 | ASSSPRAQNYGYT
TRBJ2-5 | 12 | TRBV3-1/TRBV3-2 | ASSPPGLGETQY
TRBJ1-5 | 14 | TRBV12-5 | ASGLYAGALGQPQH
TRBJ2-3 | 12 | TRBV7-6 | ASSLSRGTDTQY
TRBJ2-7 | 12 | TRBV5-4 | ASSVPGTFYEQY
TRBJ2-6 | 13 | TRBV20-1 | SASPQDSGANVLT
TRBJ1-5 | 13 | TRBV6-5 | ASILDFGSNQPQH
TRBJ1-1 | 10 | TRBV14 | ASSLTRREAF
TRBJ2-1 | 13 | TRBV11-2 | ASSPGYRSYNEQF
TRBJ1-1 | 11 | TRBV5-1 | ASSLAAGFAAF
TRBJ1-2 | 13 | TRBV6-6 | ASSLDRPAYYGYT
TRBJ2-3 | 14 | TRBV10-1 | ASSSGLAGKSDTQY
TRBJ2-1 | 10 | TRBV6-5 | ASRGLPNEQF
TRBJ2-5 | 13 | TRBV23-1 | ASSQSGDSKETQY
TRBJ1-5 | 14 | TRBV15 | ATSRDRSTGNQPQH
TRBJ1-1 | 13 | TRBV6-5 | ASSPWTGKGTEAF
TRBJ1-3 | 12 | TRBV28 | ASWMGQGGNTIY